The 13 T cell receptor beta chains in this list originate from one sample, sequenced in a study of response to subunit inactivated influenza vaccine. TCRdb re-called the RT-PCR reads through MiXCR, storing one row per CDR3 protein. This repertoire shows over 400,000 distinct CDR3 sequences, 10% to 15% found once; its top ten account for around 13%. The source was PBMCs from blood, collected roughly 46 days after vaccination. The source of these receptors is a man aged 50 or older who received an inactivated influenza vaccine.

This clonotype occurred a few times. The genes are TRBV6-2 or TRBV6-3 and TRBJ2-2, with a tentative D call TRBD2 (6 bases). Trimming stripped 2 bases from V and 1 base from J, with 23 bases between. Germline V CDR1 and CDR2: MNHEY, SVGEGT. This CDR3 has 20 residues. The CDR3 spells CASSYPNPAPPAGNTGELFF. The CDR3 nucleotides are TGTGCCAGCAGTTACCCCAATCCCGCCCCTCCAGCGGGGAACACCGGGGAGCTGTTTTTT.

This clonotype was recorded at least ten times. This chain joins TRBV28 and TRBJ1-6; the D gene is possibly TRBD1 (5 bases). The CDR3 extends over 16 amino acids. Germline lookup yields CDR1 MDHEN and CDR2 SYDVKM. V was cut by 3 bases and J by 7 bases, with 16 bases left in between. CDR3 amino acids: CASSLKGMGINSPLHF. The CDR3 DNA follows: TGTGCCAGCAGTTTGAAGGGGATGGGAATAAATTCACCCCTCCACTTT.

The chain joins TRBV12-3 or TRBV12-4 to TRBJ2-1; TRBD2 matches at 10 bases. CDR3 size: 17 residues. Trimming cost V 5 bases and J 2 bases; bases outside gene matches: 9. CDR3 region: CASSPRASGSPYNEQFF. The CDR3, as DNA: TGTGCCAGCAGTCCCCGGGCTAGCGGGAGTCCCTACAATGAGCAGTTCTTC.

CDR3 in amino acids: CASSFGRATFYGYTF. CDR3 bases: TGTGCCAGCAGTTTCGGCAGGGCCACATTCTATGGCTACACCTTC. This chain links TRBV27 with TRBJ1-2; possible D gene TRBD1, 5 bases. The V gene's germline CDR1 is MNHEY and CDR2 SMNVEV (reference sequence). The V end lost 3 bases, the J end lost 4 bases, and 15 bases lay between the germline ends. This CDR3 has 15 residues.

CDR3 sequence reads: CSASSRPGTAQTQYF. In nucleotides, the CDR3 is TGCAGTGCTAGCTCGCGTCCCGGGACAGCACAGACCCAGTACTTC. The V and J genes are TRBV20-1 and TRBJ2-5; 7 bases are a match to TRBD1. Trimming cost V 3 bases and J 6 bases; bases outside gene matches: 13. CDR3 size: 15 residues. The germline CDR1 and CDR2 sequences are DFQATT and SNEGSKA (reference sequence).

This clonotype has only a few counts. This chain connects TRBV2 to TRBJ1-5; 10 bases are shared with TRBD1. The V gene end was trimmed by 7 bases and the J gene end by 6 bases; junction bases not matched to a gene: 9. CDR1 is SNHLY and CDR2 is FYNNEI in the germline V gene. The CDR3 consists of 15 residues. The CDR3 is CASTLRTGGVQPQHF. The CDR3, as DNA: TGTGCCAGCACCCTGCGGACAGGGGGAGTTCAGCCCCAGCATTTT.

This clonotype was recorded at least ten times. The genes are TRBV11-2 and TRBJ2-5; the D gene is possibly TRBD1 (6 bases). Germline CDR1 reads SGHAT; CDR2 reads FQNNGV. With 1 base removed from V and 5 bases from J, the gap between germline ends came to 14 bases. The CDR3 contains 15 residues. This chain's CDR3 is CASSLVGALGETQYF. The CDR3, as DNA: TGTGCCAGCAGCTTAGTGGGGGCCCTCGGGGAGACCCAGTACTTC.

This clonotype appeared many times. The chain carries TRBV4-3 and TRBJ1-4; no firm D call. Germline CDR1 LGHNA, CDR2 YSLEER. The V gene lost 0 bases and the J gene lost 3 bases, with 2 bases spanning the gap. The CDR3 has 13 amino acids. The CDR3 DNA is TGCGCCAGCAGCCAAGATCCTAATGAAAAACTGTTTTTT. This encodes CASSQDPNEKLFF.

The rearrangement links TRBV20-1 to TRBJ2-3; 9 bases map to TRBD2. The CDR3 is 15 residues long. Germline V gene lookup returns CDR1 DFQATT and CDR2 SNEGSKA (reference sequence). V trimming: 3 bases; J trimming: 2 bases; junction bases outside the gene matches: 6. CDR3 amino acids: CSARLAGINTDTQYF. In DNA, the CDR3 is TGCAGTGCTAGGCTAGCGGGAATTAACACAGATACGCAGTATTTT.

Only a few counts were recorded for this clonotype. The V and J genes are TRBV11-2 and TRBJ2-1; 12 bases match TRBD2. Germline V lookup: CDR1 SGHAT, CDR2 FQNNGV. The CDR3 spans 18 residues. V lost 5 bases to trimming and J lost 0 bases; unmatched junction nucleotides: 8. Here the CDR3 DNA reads TGTGCCAGCAGCCCTTCGGGACTAGCGGGCCGCTCCTACAATGAGCAGTTCTTC. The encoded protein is CASSPSGLAGRSYNEQFF.

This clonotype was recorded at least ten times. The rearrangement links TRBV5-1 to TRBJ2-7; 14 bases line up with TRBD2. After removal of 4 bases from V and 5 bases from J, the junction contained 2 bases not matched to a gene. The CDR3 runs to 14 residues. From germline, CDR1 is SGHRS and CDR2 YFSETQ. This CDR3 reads CASSPGLAGDEQYF. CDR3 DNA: TGCGCCAGCAGCCCGGGACTAGCGGGGGACGAGCAGTACTTC.

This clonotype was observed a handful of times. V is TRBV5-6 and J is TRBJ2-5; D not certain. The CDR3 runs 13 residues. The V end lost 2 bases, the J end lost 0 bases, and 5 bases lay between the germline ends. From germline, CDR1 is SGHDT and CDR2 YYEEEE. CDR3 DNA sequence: TGTGCCAGCAGCTTCCGGTACCAAGAGACCCAGTACTTC. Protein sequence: CASSFRYQETQYF.

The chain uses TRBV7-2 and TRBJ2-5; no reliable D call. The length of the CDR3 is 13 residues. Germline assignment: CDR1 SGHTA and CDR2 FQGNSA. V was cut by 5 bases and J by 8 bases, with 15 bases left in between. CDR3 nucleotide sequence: TGTGCCAGCAGCCCCGGGTCCTCGCCAACCCAGTACTTC. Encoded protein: CASSPGSSPTQYF.